These T cell receptor beta chains were read from a single sample in a study of cytomegalovirus exposure and HLA in healthy donors. The protocol was immunoSEQ multiplex PCR, while the TCRdb copy is restricted to in-frame clones and leaves out a portion. This table has some 150,000 clones, roughly nine tenths appearing once. Sequencing was performed on PBMCs. The receptors were gathered from a woman in her thirties in good health and CMV-seronegative. Each CDR3 is given with its conserved first and last residue. D genes are given only for firm matches. Expanded clones are given a class, and other clones once, few, many or no size at all.

TRBJ2-5	TRBD2	NA	TRBV18	CASSNTLAGEETQYF	TGTGCCAGCTCCAACACACTAGCGGGGGAAGAGACCCAGTACTTC
TRBJ2-1	TRBD2	NA	TRBV9	CASTGLAGNEQFF	TGTGCCAGCACCGGTTTAGCGGGAAATGAGCAGTTCTTC
TRBJ2-1	TRBD1	NA	TRBV2	CASTGTGGNEQFF	TGTGCCAGCACCGGGACAGGGGGCAATGAGCAGTTCTTC
TRBJ2-7	TRBD1	NA	TRBV15	CATSRPGQRNYEQYF	TGTGCCACCAGCCGCCCGGGACAGCGAAACTACGAGCAGTACTTC
TRBJ1-1	TRBD1	NA	TRBV7-9	CASSLGSVRGSMNTEAFF	TGTGCCAGCAGCTTAGGTTCGGTCAGGGGGTCCATGAACACTGAAGCTTTCTTT
TRBJ2-7	NA	NA	TRBV29-1	CSVLTGPYEQYF	TGCAGCGTTTTAACGGGTCCCTACGAGCAGTACTTC
TRBJ1-1	NA	NA	TRBV5-4	CASSLGPPGIDTEAFF	TGTGCCAGCAGCTTGGGACCACCGGGAATAGACACTGAAGCTTTCTTT
TRBJ1-5	TRBD1	NA	TRBV5-1	CASSRTGQEGPQHF	TGCGCCAGCAGCAGGACAGGGCAGGAAGGGCCCCAGCATTTT
TRBJ2-2	TRBD2	NA	TRBV7-3	CASSTGLQGELFF	TGTGCCAGCAGCACGGGACTACAAGGGGAGCTGTTTTTT
TRBJ1-2	NA	NA	TRBV28	CASRPHSINRVYGYTF	TGTGCCAGCAGACCACACTCAATAAACAGAGTCTATGGCTACACCTTC
TRBJ2-1	NA	NA	TRBV28	CASSPSQEQFF	TGTGCCAGCAGTCCATCCCAGGAGCAGTTCTTC
TRBJ2-2	NA	once	TRBV28	CASSQGGNTGELFF	TGTGCCAGCAGTCAGGGGGGGAACACCGGGGAGCTGTTTTTT
TRBJ1-5	NA	NA	TRBV7-2	CASSLYAGVNQPQHF	TGTGCCAGCAGCTTATACGCAGGGGTTAATCAGCCCCAGCATTTT
TRBJ2-7	NA	NA	TRBV28	CASSNPRFGVGYEQYF	TGTGCCAGCAGTAACCCGAGATTCGGGGTGGGCTACGAGCAGTACTTC
TRBJ1-1	NA	few	TRBV21-1	CASTRERTGGKAFF	TGTGCCAGCACCAGAGAGAGGACAGGGGGTAAAGCTTTCTTT
TRBJ2-1	TRBD2	NA	TRBV5-1	CASSPLGGSYNEQFF	TGCGCCAGCAGCCCCCTTGGCGGGAGTTACAATGAGCAGTTCTTC
TRBJ2-3	NA	NA	TRBV27	CASTTGQGLSDTQYF	TGTGCCAGCACCACGGGGCAGGGGCTGTCAGATACGCAGTATTTT
TRBJ1-5	NA	NA	TRBV9	CASSVAGQGNQPQHF	TGTGCCAGCAGCGTAGCAGGGCAGGGTAATCAGCCCCAGCATTTT
TRBJ2-1	TRBD2	NA	TRBV10-1	CASSEWTSGKGNEQFF	TGCGCCAGCAGCGAATGGACTAGCGGGAAAGGAAATGAGCAGTTCTTC
TRBJ2-7	TRBD1	NA	TRBV6-1	CAGGTGDPGKEQYF	TGTGCCGGGGGGACAGGAGACCCCGGAAAGGAGCAGTACTTC
TRBJ2-3	NA	NA	TRBV5-1	CASSLGHRDADTQYF	TGCGCCAGCAGCTTGGGACACCGGGATGCCGATACGCAGTATTTT
TRBJ2-1	TRBD2	NA	TRBV18	CASSPLREGNEQFF	TGTGCCAGCTCACCCTTGCGGGAGGGGAATGAGCAGTTCTTC
TRBJ1-5	NA	NA	TRBV5-6	CASSPDGLNQPQHF	TGTGCCAGCAGCCCGGATGGACTTAATCAGCCCCAGCATTTT
TRBJ1-2	TRBD1	NA	TRBV19	CASSTPGQEYYGYTF	TGTGCCAGTAGTACTCCGGGACAGGAATACTATGGCTACACCTTC
TRBJ2-7	NA	NA	TRBV5-1	CASSRGGSYEQYF	TGCGCCAGCAGCAGGGGGGGCTCCTACGAGCAGTACTTC
TRBJ2-7	TRBD2	NA	TRBV7-8	CASSPPGRGDEQYF	TGTGCCAGCAGCCCCCCGGGGAGGGGCGACGAGCAGTACTTC
TRBJ2-7	NA	NA	TRBV7-9	CASSTDAYEQYF	TGTGCCAGCTCGACAGATGCCTACGAGCAGTACTTC
TRBJ1-2	NA	NA	TRBV6-5	CASSYRNYGYTF	TGTGCCAGCAGTTACCGTAACTATGGCTACACCTTC
TRBJ1-3	NA	NA	TRBV5-1	CASSLAGSSGNTIYF	TGCGCCAGCAGCTTGGCTGGGAGCTCTGGAAACACCATATATTTT
TRBJ2-3	TRBD2	NA	TRBV29-1	CSVFRPGGGEDTQYF	TGCAGCGTCTTCCGACCGGGAGGAGGGGAAGATACGCAGTATTTT
TRBJ2-5	TRBD2	few	TRBV29-1	CSVVGGGPKTQYF	TGCAGCGTTGTCGGGGGAGGGCCGAAGACCCAGTACTTC
TRBJ2-3	TRBD1	NA	TRBV9	CASSENRGPDTQYF	TGTGCCAGCAGCGAGAACAGGGGGCCAGATACGCAGTATTTT
TRBJ2-3	TRBD2	once	TRBV4-1	CASSQKLGLAGLLSTDTQYF	TGCGCCAGCAGCCAAAAACTGGGACTAGCGGGACTCCTAAGCACAGATACGCAGTATTTT
TRBJ1-2	NA	NA	TRBV6-1	CASSEGGRNYGYTF	TGTGCCAGCAGTGAAGGGGGCAGAAACTATGGCTACACCTTC
TRBJ2-1	TRBD2	NA	TRBV5-1	CASSLKREGNEQFF	TGCGCCAGCAGCTTAAAGCGGGAGGGTAATGAGCAGTTCTTC
TRBJ2-7	NA	NA	TRBV12-5	CASGLVPAGVAYEQYF	TGTGCTAGTGGTTTGGTACCGGCAGGGGTTGCCTACGAGCAGTACTTC
TRBJ1-5	NA	NA	TRBV18	CASSQTGGSNQPQHF	TGTGCCAGCTCACAAACGGGGGGCAGCAATCAGCCCCAGCATTTT